This T cell receptor beta chain comes out of a study of blood T cell repertoires in COVID-19. Germline CDR1 reads LNHDA; CDR2 reads SQIVND (reference sequence). This CDR3 contains 15 residues. V gave up 1 base and J gave up 3 bases; unmatched junction bases: 5. Profiled with immunoSEQ multiplex PCR; TCRdb holds only in-frame clones, not every one. The table records under 200,000 clones, more than 70% of them present only once. All enrollees were about 18 to 100 years old and from approximately 24 US areas. The sequenced sample consisted of PBMCs or T cells enriched from blood (not recorded which). The chain carries TRBV19 and TRBJ2-5, with 7 bases identical to TRBD2. The sequence was collected from a man aged 40-50 years with acute COVID-19. This CDR3 reads CASSIAGGLKETQYF. The CDR3 DNA is TGTGCCAGTAGTATAGCGGGGGGTTTAAAAGAGACCCAGTACTTC.